This T cell receptor beta chain stems from a study of OX40 agonist ivuxolimab in advanced cancers. Libraries were prepared by immunoSEQ multiplex PCR; TCRdb keeps only in-frame clonotypes and omits some of them. This table has tens of thousands of clones, roughly 87% appearing once. This CDR3 spans 17 amino acids. In germline, CDR1 is SGHAT, CDR2 FQNNGV. With 5 bases removed from V and 2 bases from J, the gap between germline ends came to 20 bases. The rearrangement joins TRBV11-2 to TRBJ2-3; D is possibly TRBD1 or TRBD2 (5 bases each). The TCR sequence derives from an adult with an advanced solid tumor such as melanoma, head and neck, liver or kidney cancer. The source was CD4+ or CD8+ T cells sorted from blood, collected in a trial of the OX40 agonist ivuxolimab. In nucleotides, the CDR3 is TGTGCCAGCAGCCCGCCCCGCCGAGGGGCCCACACAGATACGCAGTATTTT. It codes for CASSPPRRGAHTDTQYF.